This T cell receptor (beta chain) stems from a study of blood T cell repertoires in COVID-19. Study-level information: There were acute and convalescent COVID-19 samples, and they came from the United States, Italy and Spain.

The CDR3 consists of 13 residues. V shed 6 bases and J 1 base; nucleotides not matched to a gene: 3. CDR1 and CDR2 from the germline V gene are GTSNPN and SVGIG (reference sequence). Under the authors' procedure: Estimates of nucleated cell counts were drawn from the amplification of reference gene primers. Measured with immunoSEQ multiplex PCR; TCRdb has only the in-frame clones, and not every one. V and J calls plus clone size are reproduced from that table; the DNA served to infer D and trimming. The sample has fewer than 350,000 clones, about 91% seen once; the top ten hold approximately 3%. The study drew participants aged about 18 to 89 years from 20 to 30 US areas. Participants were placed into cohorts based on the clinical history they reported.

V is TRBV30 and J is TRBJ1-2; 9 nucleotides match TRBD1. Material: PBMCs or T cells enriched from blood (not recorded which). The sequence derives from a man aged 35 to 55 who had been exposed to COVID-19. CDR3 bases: TGTGCCTGTGACAGGGGGTTTAACTATGGCTACACCTTC. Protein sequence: CACDRGFNYGYTF. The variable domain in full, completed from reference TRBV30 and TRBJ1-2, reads SQTIHQWPATLVQPVGSPLSLECTVEGTSNPNLYWYRQAAGRGLQLLFYSVGIGQISSEVPQNLSASRPQDRQFILSSKKLLLSDSGFYLCACDRGFNYGYTFGSGTRLTVV.